The clone carrying this TCR beta chain has a handful of counts. Its specificity is unknown. The data derive from a study of shared clonotypes between healthy human individuals. Study-wide results and caveats: Generally, naive subsets came out with larger estimated richness than memory subsets.

Researchers ran the assay at a deep level. The material for each subset, its genomic DNA, was split evenly across several immunoSEQ plates. The method was immunoSEQ multiplex PCR; TCRdb's version includes in-frame clones alone and lacks a portion of them. Of approximately 110,000 clones listed, around 71% are singletons. Adult donors, all healthy and HIV-negative, had no recent acute infections or vaccinations. The CDR3 runs 10 residues. J gave up 9 bases and V 7 bases, and 2 bases lay outside the gene matches. The germline CDR1 and CDR2 sequences are DFQATT and SNEGSKA (reference sequence). The sequence derives from a woman in her 30s in good health. Sample: memory CD8+ T cells sorted from blood. The subset: CD45RO+ cells pooled with CCR7-negative TemRA cells. The V call is TRBV20-1, the J call TRBJ2-1; 8 nucleotides match TRBD1. The CDR3, as DNA: TGCAGTGGACAGGGGTTTGAGCAGTTCTTC. It specifies CSGQGFEQFF.